This T cell receptor beta chain came from a study of T cell responses to AZD1222 COVID-19 vaccine. Concerning this clone: No antigen is known for it.

Notes on the study in general: Spike-wide vaccine-associated CD4 TCRs dominated at 160-218 and 743-854. Sampling that yielded the repertoires occurred only after the peak T cell response.

V lost 6 bases to trimming and J lost 2 bases; unmatched junction nucleotides: 5. The CDR3 runs 15 residues. CDR1 is SNHLY, CDR2 FYNNEI, per germline. Sequencing used immunoSEQ multiplex PCR; TCRdb keeps in-frame clones, though not all of them. In the table there are approximately 150,000 clones, 92% of which are singletons. The origin of this receptor is an adult in good health. Source: peripheral blood, taken on day 0 of AZD1222 vaccination. The chain uses TRBV2 and TRBJ2-2; TRBD1 aligns across 8 bases. DNA for the CDR3: TGTGCCAGCAGGCGCGGACAGGGTAACACCGGGGAGCTGTTTTTT. Its translation is CASRRGQGNTGELFF.